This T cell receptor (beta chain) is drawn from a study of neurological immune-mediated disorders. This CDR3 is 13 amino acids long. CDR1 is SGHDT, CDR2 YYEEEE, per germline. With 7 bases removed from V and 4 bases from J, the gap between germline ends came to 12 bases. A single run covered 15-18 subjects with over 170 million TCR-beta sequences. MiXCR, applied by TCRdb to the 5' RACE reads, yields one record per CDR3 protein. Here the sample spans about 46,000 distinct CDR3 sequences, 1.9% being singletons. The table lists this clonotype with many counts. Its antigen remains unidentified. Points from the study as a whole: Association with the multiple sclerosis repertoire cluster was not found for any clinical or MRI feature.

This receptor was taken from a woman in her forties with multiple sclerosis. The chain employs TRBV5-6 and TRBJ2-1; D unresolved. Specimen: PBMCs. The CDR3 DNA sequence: TGTGCCAGCCACCGACGGAGTTACAATGAGCAGTTCTTC. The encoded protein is CASHRRSYNEQFF.